Presented here are 18 T cell receptor beta chains from one specimen sequenced in a study of cytomegalovirus exposure and HLA in healthy donors. The PCR made use of 60 Vbeta and 13 Jbeta primers. The protocol was immunoSEQ multiplex PCR, while the TCRdb copy is restricted to in-frame clones and leaves out a portion. The data contain 150,000 to 200,000 clones, approximately 80% of them singletons. Sequencing was carried out using PBMCs. Every receptor here comes from a middle-aged woman in good health and CMV-seropositive.

Concerning this clone itself: Different DNA sequences within this sample yield the same CDR3. V usage is TRBV6-1 and J usage is TRBJ2-3; 8 bases match TRBD1. V was clipped by 6 bases and J by 1 base; unmatched bases: 0. In germline, CDR1 is MNHNS, CDR2 SASEGT. This CDR3 contains 13 residues. The CDR3 DNA follows: TGTGCCAGCAGGGACAGGGGCACAGATACGCAGTATTTT. Its translation is CASRDRGTDTQYF.

This chain links TRBV5-6 with TRBJ1-2; D possibly corresponds to TRBD1 (6 bases). This CDR3 has 16 residues. The V gene lost 4 bases and the J gene lost 0 bases, with 16 bases spanning the gap. The germline V gene encodes CDR1 SGHDT and CDR2 YYEEEE. The CDR3 nucleotides are TGTGCCAGCAGCCTCCGGGGGGCCCAATCTAACTATGGCTACACCTTC. Its protein is CASSLRGAQSNYGYTF.

This rearrangement joins TRBV7-9 to TRBJ2-7, with 7 bases aligning to TRBD2. The CDR3 has 14 amino acids. The V gene end was trimmed by 1 base and the J gene end by 5 bases; junction bases not matched to a gene: 5. Germline CDR1 and CDR2: SEHNR and FQNEAQ (reference sequence). CDR3 sequence reads: CASSLGTSWDEQYF. CDR3 nucleotides: TGTGCCAGCAGCTTAGGGACTAGTTGGGACGAGCAGTACTTC.

This clone has a handful of counts. The genes are TRBV4-3 and TRBJ1-1; no definite D call. This CDR3 has 13 amino acids. CDR1 is LGHNA, CDR2 YSLEER, per germline. V lost 0 bases and J lost 11, with 13 bases in between. In DNA, the CDR3 is TGCGCCAGCAGCCAAGAGGAAGGCCCCGGGGCTTTCTTT. It yields the protein CASSQEEGPGAFF.

The rearrangement links TRBV11-2 to TRBJ2-7, with D possibly TRBD2 on 5 matching bases. CDR3 length: 14 residues. Germline values: CDR1 SGHAT, CDR2 FQNNGV. Trimming took 7 bases from V and 0 from J, leaving 13 bases between them. The CDR3 loop reads CASKEGHSSYEQYF. CDR3 sequence (DNA): TGTGCCAGCAAAGAGGGCCACAGCTCCTACGAGCAGTACTTC.

V is TRBV2 and J is TRBJ1-4, with 9 bases lining up with TRBD1. Trimming at V came to 3 bases and at J to 6 bases, leaving 2 bases not matched to a gene. CDR1 is SNHLY, CDR2 FYNNEI, per germline. This CDR3 is 14 amino acids long. Here the CDR3 DNA reads TGTGCCAGCAGTGATCGGACAGGGGATGAAAAACTGTTTTTT. This encodes CASSDRTGDEKLFF.

A few counts support this clone. The chain couples TRBV28 to TRBJ2-5; D ambiguous. The J call is doubtful: the DNA matches TRBJ2-7 better. Germline loops: CDR1 MDHEN, CDR2 SYDVKM. The CDR3 covers 12 residues. Written as DNA, the CDR3 is TGTGCCAGCAGTTGGGTGGGCAACGAGCAGTACTTC. This codes for CASSWVGNEQYF.

The chain employs TRBV6-5 and TRBJ1-5, with D possibly TRBD1 on 6 matching bases. The CDR3 consists of 15 residues. With 5 bases removed from V and 1 base from J, the gap between germline ends came to 12 bases. CDR1 is MNHEY and CDR2 is SVGAGI in the germline V gene. The CDR3 spells CASSPYQGSNQPQHF. The CDR3 nucleotides read TGTGCCAGCAGTCCTTACCAGGGGAGCAATCAGCCCCAGCATTTT.

The chain links TRBV19 to TRBJ1-1, with 7 nucleotides matching TRBD1. The V gene end was trimmed by 5 bases and the J gene end by 4 bases; junction bases not matched to a gene: 4. Germline assignment: CDR1 LNHDA and CDR2 SQIVND (reference sequence). CDR3 size: 13 residues. CDR3 sequence: CASSSQGGTEAFF. In DNA form, the CDR3 reads TGTGCCAGTAGTTCGCAGGGGGGCACTGAAGCTTTCTTT.

The chain links TRBV11-3 to TRBJ2-2; 9 bases match TRBD2. V was pared by 8 bases and J by 6 bases, with 7 bases of the junction left unmatched. This CDR3 is built from 14 residues. Germline loops: CDR1 SGHNT, CDR2 YENEEA. The CDR3 spells CASSGLAASGELFF. As DNA, the CDR3 is TGTGCCAGCTCGGGACTAGCCGCCTCCGGGGAGCTGTTTTTT. Using reference TRBV11-3 and TRBJ2-2 for the parts outside the CDR3, the full variable domain is EAGVVQSPRYKIIEKKQPVAFWCNPISGHNTLYWYLQNLGQGPELLIRYENEEAVDDSQLPKDRFSAERLKGVDSTLKIQPAELGDSAVYLCASSGLAASGELFFGEGSRLTVL.

V and J are TRBV27 and TRBJ1-4, with D hard to call. The V end was cut by 11 bases, the J end by 0 bases, with 10 bases between. Per germline, CDR1 MNHEY and CDR2 SMNVEV (reference sequence). The CDR3 extends over 13 amino acids. The CDR3: CAARASTNEKLFF. CDR3 in DNA: TGTGCCGCCAGAGCGTCAACTAATGAAAAACTGTTTTTT.

The V and J genes are TRBV6-1 and TRBJ2-5, with D perhaps matching TRBD1 (6 bases). Per the germline V gene, CDR1 is MNHNS and CDR2 is SASEGT. The CDR3 is 13 amino acids. V shed 6 bases and J shed 5 bases, with 13 bases lying between them. The CDR3 coding sequence is TGTGCCAGCAGGAGGGGGACGTGGGAGACCCAGTACTTC. Its translation: CASRRGTWETQYF.

This chain connects TRBV7-2 to TRBJ2-3, with D unresolved. V lost 1 base, J lost 11 bases, and 10 bases lay in between. This CDR3 has 12 residues. CDR1 and CDR2 (germline): SGHTA, FQGNSA. The CDR3 region is CASSLEERQQYF. The CDR3, as DNA: TGTGCCAGCAGCTTAGAGGAGCGTCAGCAGTATTTT.

This chain connects TRBV7-2 to TRBJ2-7; 7 nucleotides line up with TRBD2. J was trimmed by 2 bases and V by 0 bases; bases with no gene match: 7. Germline V lookup: CDR1 SGHTA, CDR2 FQGNSA. The CDR3 sequence is 16 residues long. The CDR3 coding sequence is TGTGCCAGCAGCTTAGCGTGGGGGGGTTCGGCCTACGAGCAGTACTTC. Amino acids: CASSLAWGGSAYEQYF.

The chain joins TRBV10-3 to TRBJ2-1; 10 nucleotides match TRBD2. The V segment lost 7 bases and the J segment 7 bases; nucleotides outside the gene matches: 7. Germline loops: CDR1 ENHRY, CDR2 SYGVKD. The CDR3 totals 14 residues. The CDR3 is CAIKPGLAQNEQFF. The CDR3 bases are TGTGCCATCAAACCGGGACTAGCGCAAAATGAGCAGTTCTTC.

This clone was seen a handful of times. The V and J genes are TRBV10-3 and TRBJ2-5; D possibly corresponds to TRBD1 (6 bases). Germline CDR1 ENHRY, CDR2 SYGVKD. This CDR3 is built from 17 residues. The germline V and J ends were trimmed by 0 bases and 3 bases, with 17 bases remaining between them. In DNA, the CDR3 is TGTGCCATCAGTGAGTCGATTGTTCGGGACAACGAAGAGACCCAGTACTTC. Encoded protein: CAISESIVRDNEETQYF.

The rearrangement uses TRBV5-1 and TRBJ1-1; D is unresolved. This CDR3 has 12 amino acids. Germline V CDR1 and CDR2: SGHRS, YFSETQ. Deletions cut 5 bases from V and 1 base from J, with 6 bases between. The CDR3 DNA reads TGCGCCAGCAGGGGAGGGAACACTGAAGCTTTCTTT. Its protein product is CASRGGNTEAFF.

Points on this clone: Other DNA sequences of this sample code for an identical CDR3. V usage is TRBV5-4 and J usage is TRBJ2-5; maybe TRBD1 (6 bases). The CDR3 length is 13 residues. Germline CDR1 SGHNT, CDR2 YYREEE (reference sequence). V gave up 0 bases and J gave up 5 bases, with 8 bases separating them. DNA for the CDR3: TGTGCCAGCAGCTTGGAGGGGGTTGAGACCCAGTACTTC. Translated: CASSLEGVETQYF.